This T cell receptor (beta chain) originates from a study of T cell responses to AZD1222 COVID-19 vaccine. J was trimmed by 4 bases and V by 7 bases; bases with no gene match: 9. Germline V gives CDR1 SQVTM, CDR2 ANQGSEA. The CDR3 runs to 14 residues. Clones were sequenced by immunoSEQ multiplex PCR, and TCRdb holds only the in-frame ones, with some missing. The repertoire holds 95,000 to 100,000 clones, with 87% as singletons. This sequence joins TRBV29-1 and TRBJ2-3; 9 bases are a match to TRBD2. This material consisted of peripheral blood, taken on day 0 of AZD1222 vaccination. The TCR originated in an adult in good health. The CDR3 region is CSALAGSTADTQYF. Here the CDR3 DNA reads TGCAGCGCCCTAGCGGGGAGTACAGCAGATACGCAGTATTTT.